One and the same sample provided the 21 T cell receptor beta chains below, sequenced in a study of blood T cell repertoires in COVID-19. This table comes from immunoSEQ multiplex PCR, and its TCRdb copy is limited to in-frame clones, with some not included. The sample holds a few hundred thousand clones; around 90% are singletons and the top ten take 5% to 7%. Source material: peripheral blood. All receptors come from a man younger than 35 who had recovered from COVID-19.

The genes are TRBV11-1 and TRBJ2-4; the match to TRBD2 covers 8 bases. The junction had 7 bases not matched to a gene; V was cut back by 5 bases and J by 1 base. The CDR3 runs to 16 residues. Germline CDR1 is SGHAT and CDR2 is FQDESV (reference sequence). The DNA for the CDR3 is TGTGCCAGCAGCCCGGGGGGGAGGGGCGCCAAAAACATTCAGTACTTC. Its protein is CASSPGGRGAKNIQYF.

The gene calls are TRBV5-1 and TRBJ1-3; D remains unclear. The V and J ends lost 0 bases and 4 bases respectively, with 11 bases between them. Germline assignment: CDR1 SGHRS and CDR2 YFSETQ. CDR3 length: 15 amino acids. The CDR3 coding sequence is TGCGCCAGCAGCTTGGATATACTAACGGGAAACACCATATATTTT. Protein product: CASSLDILTGNTIYF. The complete variable domain, with remaining parts taken from reference TRBV5-1 and TRBJ1-3, reads KAGVTQTPRYLIKTRGQQVTLSCSPISGHRSVSWYQQTPGQGLQFLFEYFSETQRNKGNFPGRFSGRQFSNSRSEMNVSTLELGDSALYLCASSLDILTGNTIYFGEGSWLTVV.

The chain joins TRBV5-1 to TRBJ2-7; D call uncertain. Germline-derived CDR1 and CDR2 are SGHRS and YFSETQ. The CDR3 is 16 amino acids. With 3 bases removed from V and 0 bases from J, the gap between germline ends came to 16 bases. CDR3 sequence: CASSSGWAPSSYEQYF. CDR3 sequence (DNA): TGCGCCAGCAGCTCCGGCTGGGCTCCCAGCTCCTACGAGCAGTACTTC.

J is TRBJ1-2 and V is TRBV10-3; no firm D call. Germline V lookup: CDR1 ENHRY, CDR2 SYGVKD. The V gene lost 0 bases and the J gene lost 3 bases, with 29 bases spanning the gap. There are 21 residues in the CDR3. CDR3 residues: CAISESPGRPRRGFEDYGYTF. DNA of the CDR3: TGTGCCATCAGTGAGTCGCCTGGTCGCCCGCGCCGAGGATTTGAGGACTATGGCTACACCTTC.

This clone was seen only once. The rearrangement joins TRBV2 to TRBJ2-5, with D uncertain. V lost 6 bases, J lost 4 bases, and 12 bases lay in between. Germline CDR1 reads SNHLY; CDR2 reads FYNNEI. The CDR3 spans 13 residues. The CDR3 DNA reads as TGTGCCAGCAGGGATGCGGTCAGAGAGACCCAGTACTTC. Amino acid sequence: CASRDAVRETQYF.

The CDR3 DNA follows: TGTGCCAGCAGCTCCCAATCGGCCGGGGAGCTGTTTTTT. Amino acids: CASSSQSAGELFF. The chain employs TRBV7-9 and TRBJ2-2; D is ambiguous. The CDR3 contains 13 residues. V gave up 4 bases and J gave up 6 bases, with 9 bases separating them. Germline V gene sequence: CDR1 SEHNR, CDR2 FQNEAQ (reference sequence).

In its sample, this clone was seen many times. The chain couples TRBV7-2 to TRBJ1-2, with D hard to call. The V gene lost 0 bases and the J gene lost 2 bases, with 7 bases spanning the gap. Germline CDR1 SGHTA, CDR2 FQGNSA. CDR3 length: 14 amino acids. The CDR3 loop reads CASSLATGNYGYTF. In DNA, the CDR3 is TGTGCCAGCAGCTTAGCGACGGGGAACTATGGCTACACCTTC.

The DNA of the CDR3 is TGTGCCAGTAGGCGGGGGCTCACTGAAGCTTTCTTT. This translates into CASRRGLTEAFF. The chain joins TRBV19 to TRBJ1-1, with D perhaps matching TRBD1 (6 bases). The germline CDR1 and CDR2 sequences are LNHDA and SQIVND (reference sequence). The CDR3 has 12 amino acids. Trimming shortened V by 6 bases and J by 4 bases, and 9 bases separated the two germline ends. Full variable domain (outside the CDR3, taken from reference TRBV19 and TRBJ1-1): DGGITQSPKYLFRKEGQNVTLSCEQNLNHDAMYWYRQDPGQGLRLIYYSQIVNDFQKGDIAEGYSVSREKKESFPLTVTSAQKNPTAFYLCASRRGLTEAFFGQGTRLTVV.

CDR3 residues: CASSLRLAGGPGETQYF. The CDR3 DNA follows: TGTGCCAGCAGCTTGCGGCTAGCGGGAGGGCCGGGAGAGACCCAGTACTTC. J is TRBJ2-5 and V is TRBV5-5, with 12 bases fitting TRBD2. Germline loops: CDR1 SGHKS, CDR2 YYEKEE (reference sequence). V shed 1 base and J 4 bases; nucleotides not matched to a gene: 8. The CDR3 has 17 amino acids.

The CDR3 here is CASSSPGTDYNEQFF. The CDR3 DNA reads as TGTGCCAGCAGCTCACCCGGGACAGACTACAATGAGCAGTTCTTC. The chain couples TRBV7-9 to TRBJ2-1; the match to TRBD1 covers 7 bases. After removal of 4 bases from V and 3 bases from J, the junction contained 6 bases not matched to a gene. CDR3 size: 15 residues. The germline V gene has CDR1 SEHNR and CDR2 FQNEAQ (reference sequence).

This clone appeared once. Other DNA sequences of this sample code for an identical CDR3. V and J are TRBV27 and TRBJ2-1, with TRBD2 matching over 7 bases. Trimming cost V 6 bases and J 0 bases; bases outside gene matches: 5. The CDR3 runs to 15 residues. Germline-derived CDR1 and CDR2 are MNHEY and SMNVEV (reference sequence). CDR3 in DNA: TGTGCCAGCAGGTTAGCGGGTGGCTCCTACAATGAGCAGTTCTTC. Its protein product is CASRLAGGSYNEQFF.

The chain employs TRBV7-9 and TRBJ1-2, with D uncertain. Germline V gene sequence: CDR1 SEHNR, CDR2 FQNEAQ (reference sequence). V was pared by 5 bases and J by 8 bases, with 15 bases between. This CDR3 contains 13 residues. DNA for the CDR3: TGTGCCAGCAGCCCCGAGTCCCTGGGCGGCTACACCTTC. This codes for CASSPESLGGYTF.

The rearrangement links TRBV12-2 to TRBJ2-5; TRBD2, the table's D call, lacks a check against the DNA. TRBV12-2 is assigned pseudogene status. The length of the CDR3 is 16 residues. In DNA form, the CDR3 reads TGTGCAAGTCGCTTGAATGGACTAGCGGGAGTGAAGACCCAGTACTTC. Protein: CASRLNGLAGVKTQYF.

The genes are TRBV5-1 and TRBJ1-5, with D possibly being TRBD1 (6 bases). This CDR3 has 15 residues. Germline-derived CDR1 and CDR2 are SGHRS and YFSETQ. The V end was cut by 0 bases, the J end by 4 bases, with 11 bases between. The CDR3 DNA is TGCGCCAGCAGCTTGGCGGGACACCTAAATCAGCCCCAGCATTTT. Its translation is CASSLAGHLNQPQHF.

The V call is TRBV6-5, the J call TRBJ1-2; TRBD1 is a possible D gene (5 bases). The germline V and J ends were trimmed by 6 bases and 7 bases, with 12 bases remaining between them. This CDR3 contains 12 residues. The germline gives CDR1 MNHEY, CDR2 SVGAGI. In DNA, the CDR3 is TGTGCCAGCAGGTTCCTGGGGGGTGGCTACACCTTC. Translation: CASRFLGGGYTF.

The CDR3 reads CASSIEPSGRVLYSYNEQFF. The CDR3 bases are TGTGCCAGTAGTATAGAGCCTAGCGGGAGGGTTCTTTACTCCTACAATGAGCAGTTCTTC. The chain recombines TRBV19 with TRBJ2-1, with TRBD2 matching over 12 bases. This CDR3 has 20 residues. CDR1 is LNHDA and CDR2 is SQIVND in the germline V gene (reference sequence). V lost 0 bases and J lost 0; bases outside the gene matches: 9.

V is TRBV21-1 and J is TRBJ2-7; the table's D call TRBD1 went unverified against the DNA. TRBV21-1 is termed a pseudogene. The length of the CDR3 is 15 residues. The CDR3 DNA follows: TGTGCCAGCAGCAAAGTTCCAGGGGCTTCCTACGAGCAGTACTTC. It codes for CASSKVPGASYEQYF.

As DNA, the CDR3 is TGTGCCAGCACCGAGGATGGGTCCCATAACTATGGCTACACCTTC. Its protein is CASTEDGSHNYGYTF. The chain links TRBV2 to TRBJ1-2, with D hard to call. Germline assignment: CDR1 SNHLY and CDR2 FYNNEI. There are 15 residues in the CDR3. Deletions cut 7 bases from V and 1 base from J, with 16 bases between.

The rearrangement joins TRBV6-5 to TRBJ1-1; 7 bases fit TRBD1. The CDR3 is 11 residues long. V shed 3 bases, J shed 10 bases, and the junction held 2 bases outside the gene matches. Per germline, CDR1 MNHEY and CDR2 SVGAGI. The CDR3 sequence: CASSYQGGAFF. The CDR3 bases are TGTGCCAGCAGTTATCAGGGGGGAGCTTTCTTT.

The V and J genes are TRBV11-2 and TRBJ2-7, with TRBD1 matching 9 bases. Germline values: CDR1 SGHAT, CDR2 FQNNGV. The CDR3 consists of 15 residues. The ends lost 5 bases at V and 0 bases at J; junction bases unmatched: 5. CDR3 coding DNA: TGTGCCAGCAGCCTACGGGACAGGGCCTCCTACGAGCAGTACTTC. It translates to CASSLRDRASYEQYF. The whole variable domain, filled in from reference TRBV11-2 and TRBJ2-7, reads EAGVAQSPRYKIIEKRQSVAFWCNPISGHATLYWYQQILGQGPKLLIQFQNNGVVDDSQLPKDRFSAERLKGVDSTLKIQPAKLEDSAVYLCASSLRDRASYEQYFGPGTRLTVT.

The V gene is TRBV7-2, the J gene TRBJ1-2; D gene unclear. The CDR3 length is 14 residues. Germline V gene lookup returns CDR1 SGHTA and CDR2 FQGNSA. V was shortened by 1 base and J by 4 bases, with 10 bases between the two germline ends. This chain's CDR3 is CASSLVPQSYGYTF. The CDR3 DNA is TGTGCCAGCAGCTTAGTTCCCCAGTCCTATGGCTACACCTTC.